This T cell receptor (beta chain) was captured in a study of T cell clonality in common variable immunodeficiency. Germline V lookup: CDR1 WNHNN, CDR2 SYGVQD (reference sequence). The CDR3 consists of 14 residues. With 3 bases removed from V and 5 bases from J, the gap between germline ends came to 14 bases. General study findings and limits: Patient heterogeneity in the CVID cohort limited correlations between repertoire features and clinical complications. Common variable immunodeficiency TCR beta sequences reportedly had fewer deletions and N-nucleotide insertions. Shared TCRbeta clones were fewer between CVID subjects than controls.

This clone was found many times. Its antigen is still unknown. The DNA ends 3 residues before the CDR3 does, and the rest of the CDR3 is filled in from the germline J gene. Control and CVID samples contributed equal amounts of genomic DNA. Only in-frame clones appear in the TCRdb table, and some are missing; sequencing was by immunoSEQ multiplex PCR. This sample comprises about 64,000 clones, none seen once only. The sample comprised peripheral blood mononuclear cells. The rearrangement joins TRBV10-1 to TRBJ2-7; no reliable D call. The TCR originated in a person aged 18 to 70 in good health. The CDR3 protein is CASSDQGYGDEQYF. The DNA read from the CDR3 is TGCGCCAGCAGTGATCAAGGGTATGGCGACGAG.